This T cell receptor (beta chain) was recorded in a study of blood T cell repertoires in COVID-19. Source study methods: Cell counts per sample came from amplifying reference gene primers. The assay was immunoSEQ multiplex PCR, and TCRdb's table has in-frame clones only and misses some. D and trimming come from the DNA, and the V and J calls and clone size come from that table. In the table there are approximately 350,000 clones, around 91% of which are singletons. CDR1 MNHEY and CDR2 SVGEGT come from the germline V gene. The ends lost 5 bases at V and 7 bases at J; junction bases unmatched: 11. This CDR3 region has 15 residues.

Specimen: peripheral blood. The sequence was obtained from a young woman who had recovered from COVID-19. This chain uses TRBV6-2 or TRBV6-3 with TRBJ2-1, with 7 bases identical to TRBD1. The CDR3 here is CASSPTGAVWNEQFF. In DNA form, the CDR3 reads TGTGCCAGCAGTCCCACAGGGGCGGTGTGGAATGAGCAGTTCTTC.